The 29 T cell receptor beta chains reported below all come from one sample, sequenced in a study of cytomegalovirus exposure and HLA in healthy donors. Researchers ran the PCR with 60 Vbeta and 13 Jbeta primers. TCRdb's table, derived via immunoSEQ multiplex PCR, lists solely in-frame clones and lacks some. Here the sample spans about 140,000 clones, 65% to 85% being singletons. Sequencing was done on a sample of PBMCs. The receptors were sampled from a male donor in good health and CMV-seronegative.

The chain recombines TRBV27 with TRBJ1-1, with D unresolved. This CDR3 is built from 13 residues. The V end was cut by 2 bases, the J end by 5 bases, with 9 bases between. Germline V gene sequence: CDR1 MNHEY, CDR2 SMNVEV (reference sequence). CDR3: CASSLASGTEAFF. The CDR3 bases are TGTGCCAGCAGTTTAGCGTCGGGTACTGAAGCTTTCTTT.

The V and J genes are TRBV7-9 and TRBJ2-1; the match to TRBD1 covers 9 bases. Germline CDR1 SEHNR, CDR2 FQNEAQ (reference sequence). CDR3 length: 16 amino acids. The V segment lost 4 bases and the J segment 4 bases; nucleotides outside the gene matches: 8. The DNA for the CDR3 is TGTGCCAGCAGCTGGGACCCGGGACAGGGTTACAATGAGCAGTTCTTC. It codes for CASSWDPGQGYNEQFF.

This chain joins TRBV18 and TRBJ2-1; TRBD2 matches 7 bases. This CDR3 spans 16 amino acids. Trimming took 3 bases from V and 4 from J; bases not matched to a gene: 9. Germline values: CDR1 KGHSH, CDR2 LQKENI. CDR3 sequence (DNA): TGTGCCAGCTCACCCCTAGTCAGCGGGGAGTACAATGAGCAGTTCTTC. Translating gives CASSPLVSGEYNEQFF. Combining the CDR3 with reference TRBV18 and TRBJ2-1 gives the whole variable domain NAGVMQNPRHLVRRRGQEARLRCSPMKGHSHVYWYRQLPEEGLKFMVYLQKENIIDESGMPKERFSAEFPKEGPSILRIQQVVRGDSAAYFCASSPLVSGEYNEQFFGPGTRLTVL.

The CDR3 loop is CASSLVQGHLIAGANVLTF. The CDR3 DNA reads as TGTGCCAGCAGCTTAGTCCAGGGCCACCTTATTGCTGGGGCCAACGTCCTGACTTTC. This rearrangement joins TRBV7-9 to TRBJ2-6, with D possibly matching TRBD1 (5 bases). Germline V gene sequence: CDR1 SEHNR, CDR2 FQNEAQ (reference sequence). Deletions cut 1 base from V and 2 bases from J, with 18 bases between. This CDR3 comprises 19 residues.

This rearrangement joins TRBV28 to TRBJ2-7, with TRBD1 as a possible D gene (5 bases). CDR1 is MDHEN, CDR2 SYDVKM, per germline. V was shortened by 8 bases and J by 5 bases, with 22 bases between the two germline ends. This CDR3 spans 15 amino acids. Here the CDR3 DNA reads TGTGCCAGCGCCATGAGTTATGGGGCCGACGACGAGCAGTACTTC. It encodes CASAMSYGADDEQYF.

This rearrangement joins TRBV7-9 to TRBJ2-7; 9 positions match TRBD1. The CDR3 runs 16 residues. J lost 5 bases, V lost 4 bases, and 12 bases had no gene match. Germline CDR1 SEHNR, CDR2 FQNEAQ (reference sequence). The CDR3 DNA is TGTGCCAGCAGCTCTGTTTCCAGGGACAGGGTCAACGAGCAGTACTTC. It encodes CASSSVSRDRVNEQYF.

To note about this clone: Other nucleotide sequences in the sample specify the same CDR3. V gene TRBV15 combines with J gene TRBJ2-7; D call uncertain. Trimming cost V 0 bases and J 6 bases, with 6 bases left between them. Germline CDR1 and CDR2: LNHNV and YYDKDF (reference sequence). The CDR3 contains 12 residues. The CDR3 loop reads CATSRDHGEQYF. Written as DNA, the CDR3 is TGTGCCACCAGCAGAGATCACGGCGAGCAGTACTTC. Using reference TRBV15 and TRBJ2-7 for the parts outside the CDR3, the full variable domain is DAMVIQNPRYQVTQFGKPVTLSCSQTLNHNVMYWYQQKSSQAPKLLFHYYDKDFNNEADTPDNFQSRRPNTSFCFLDIRSPGLGDTAMYLCATSRDHGEQYFGPGTRLTVT.

The DNA of the CDR3 is TGTGCCAGCACCCGGACAGGGGGCGACGAGCAGTACTTC. Its translation is CASTRTGGDEQYF. The chain employs TRBV6-5 and TRBJ2-5; 11 nucleotides align to TRBD1. The end of the DNA is better explained by TRBJ2-7, so the J call may be wrong. There are 13 residues in the CDR3. Germline assignment: CDR1 MNHEY and CDR2 SVGAGI.

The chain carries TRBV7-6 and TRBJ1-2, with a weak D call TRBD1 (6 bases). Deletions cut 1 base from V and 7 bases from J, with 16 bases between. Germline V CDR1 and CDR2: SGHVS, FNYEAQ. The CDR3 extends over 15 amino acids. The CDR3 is CASSLGGQGTGGYTF. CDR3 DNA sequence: TGTGCCAGCAGCTTAGGAGGTCAGGGGACGGGTGGCTACACCTTC.

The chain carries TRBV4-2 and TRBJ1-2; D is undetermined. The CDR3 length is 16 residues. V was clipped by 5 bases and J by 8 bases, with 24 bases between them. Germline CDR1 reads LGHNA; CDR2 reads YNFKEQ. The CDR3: CASSSYPELTAGGYTF. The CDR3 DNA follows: TGTGCCAGCAGCTCTTACCCAGAATTAACCGCGGGGGGCTACACCTTC.

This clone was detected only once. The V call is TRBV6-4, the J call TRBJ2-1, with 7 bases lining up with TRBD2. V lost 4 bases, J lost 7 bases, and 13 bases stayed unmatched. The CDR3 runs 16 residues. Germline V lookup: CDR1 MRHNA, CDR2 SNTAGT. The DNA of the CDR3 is TGTGCCAGCAGTGTGTCTATGGTGGGAGGGCCGAATGAGCAGTTCTTC. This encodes CASSVSMVGGPNEQFF.

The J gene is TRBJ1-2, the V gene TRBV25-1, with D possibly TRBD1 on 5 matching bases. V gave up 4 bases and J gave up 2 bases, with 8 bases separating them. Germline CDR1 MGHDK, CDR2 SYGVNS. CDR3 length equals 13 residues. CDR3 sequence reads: CASSAPGNYGYTF. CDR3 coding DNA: TGTGCCAGCAGTGCCCCAGGGAACTATGGCTACACCTTC.

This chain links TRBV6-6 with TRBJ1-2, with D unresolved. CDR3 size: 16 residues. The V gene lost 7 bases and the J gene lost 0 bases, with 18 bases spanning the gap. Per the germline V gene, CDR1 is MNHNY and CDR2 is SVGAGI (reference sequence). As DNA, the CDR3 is TGTGCCAGCAACTTGGTACAGACACTAGCTAACTATGGCTACACCTTC. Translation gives CASNLVQTLANYGYTF.

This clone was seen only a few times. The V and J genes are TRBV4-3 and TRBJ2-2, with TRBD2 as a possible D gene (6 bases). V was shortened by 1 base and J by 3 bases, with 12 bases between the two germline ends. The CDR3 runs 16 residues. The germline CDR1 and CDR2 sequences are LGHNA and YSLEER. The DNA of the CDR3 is TGCGCCAGCAGCCAAGGGTGGACTATCGACACCGGGGAGCTGTTTTTT. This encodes CASSQGWTIDTGELFF.

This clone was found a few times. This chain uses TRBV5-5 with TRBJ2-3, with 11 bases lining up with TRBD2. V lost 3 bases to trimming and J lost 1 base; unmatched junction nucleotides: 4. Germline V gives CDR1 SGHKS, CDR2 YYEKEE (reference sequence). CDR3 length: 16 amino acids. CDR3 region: CASSSALAGGTDTQYF. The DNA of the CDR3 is TGTGCCAGCAGCTCCGCACTAGCGGGGGGCACAGATACGCAGTATTTT. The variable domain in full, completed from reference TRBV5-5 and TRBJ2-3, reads DAGVTQSPTHLIKTRGQQVTLRCSPISGHKSVSWYQQVLGQGPQFIFQYYEKEERGRGNFPDRFSARQFPNYSSELNVNALLLGDSALYLCASSSALAGGTDTQYFGPGTRLTVL.

The CDR3 DNA reads TGTGCCAGCTCACCAGGACATGGAGAGACCCAGTACTTC. As protein: CASSPGHGETQYF. The genes are TRBV18 and TRBJ2-5; TRBD1 might be the D (5 bases). Germline lookup yields CDR1 KGHSH and CDR2 LQKENI. CDR3 size: 13 residues. Trimming removed 2 bases from V and 4 bases from J, with 8 bases in between.

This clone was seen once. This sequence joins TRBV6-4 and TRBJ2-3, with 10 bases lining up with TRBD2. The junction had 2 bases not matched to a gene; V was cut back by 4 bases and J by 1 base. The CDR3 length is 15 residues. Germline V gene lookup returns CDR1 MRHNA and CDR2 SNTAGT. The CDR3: CASSVTSGGTDTQYF. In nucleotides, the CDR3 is TGTGCCAGCAGTGTAACTAGCGGGGGCACAGATACGCAGTATTTT.

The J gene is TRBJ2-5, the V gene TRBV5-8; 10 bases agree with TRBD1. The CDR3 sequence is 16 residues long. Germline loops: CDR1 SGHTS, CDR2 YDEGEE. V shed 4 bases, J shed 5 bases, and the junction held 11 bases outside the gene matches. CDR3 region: CASSRLRDRGYETQYF. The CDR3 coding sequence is TGTGCCAGCAGCCGTCTCCGGGACAGGGGTTACGAGACCCAGTACTTC. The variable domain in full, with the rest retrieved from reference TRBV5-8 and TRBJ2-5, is EAGVTQSPTHLIKTRGQQATLRCSPISGHTSVYWYQQALGLGLQFLLWYDEGEERNRGNFPPRFSGRQFPNYSSELNVNALELEDSALYLCASSRLRDRGYETQYFGPGTRLLVL.

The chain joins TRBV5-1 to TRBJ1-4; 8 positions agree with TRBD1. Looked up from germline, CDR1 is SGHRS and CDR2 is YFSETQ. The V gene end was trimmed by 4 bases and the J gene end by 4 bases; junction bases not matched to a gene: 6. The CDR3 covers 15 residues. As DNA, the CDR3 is TGCGCCAGCAGCCTAGGGACAGGAGTTAATGAAAAACTGTTTTTT. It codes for CASSLGTGVNEKLFF.

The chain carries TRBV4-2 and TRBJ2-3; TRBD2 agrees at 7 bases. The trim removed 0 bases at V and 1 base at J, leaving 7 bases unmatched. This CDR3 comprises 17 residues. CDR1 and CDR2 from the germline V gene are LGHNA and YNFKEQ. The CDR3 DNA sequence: TGTGCCAGCAGCCAAGATCCCCGGGGACTACGCACAGATACGCAGTATTTT. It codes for CASSQDPRGLRTDTQYF.

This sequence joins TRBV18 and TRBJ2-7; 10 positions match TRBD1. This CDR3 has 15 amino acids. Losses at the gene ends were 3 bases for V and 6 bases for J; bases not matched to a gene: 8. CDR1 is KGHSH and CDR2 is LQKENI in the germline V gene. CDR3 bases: TGTGCCAGCTCACCGAGGGACAGGGGAAAAGGCGAGCAGTACTTC. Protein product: CASSPRDRGKGEQYF.

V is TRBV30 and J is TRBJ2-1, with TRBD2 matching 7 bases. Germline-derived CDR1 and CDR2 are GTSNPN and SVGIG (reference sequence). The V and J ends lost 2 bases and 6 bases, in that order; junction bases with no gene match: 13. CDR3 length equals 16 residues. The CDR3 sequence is CAWSRSSIRGSNEQFF. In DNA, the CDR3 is TGTGCCTGGAGTAGGTCCTCCATCCGCGGGAGCAATGAGCAGTTCTTC.

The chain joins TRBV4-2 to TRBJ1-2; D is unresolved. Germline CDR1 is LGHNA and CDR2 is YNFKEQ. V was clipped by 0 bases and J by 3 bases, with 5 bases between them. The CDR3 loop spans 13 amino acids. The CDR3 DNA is TGTGCCAGCAGCCAAGAAGAGTACTATGGCTACACCTTC. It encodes CASSQEEYYGYTF.

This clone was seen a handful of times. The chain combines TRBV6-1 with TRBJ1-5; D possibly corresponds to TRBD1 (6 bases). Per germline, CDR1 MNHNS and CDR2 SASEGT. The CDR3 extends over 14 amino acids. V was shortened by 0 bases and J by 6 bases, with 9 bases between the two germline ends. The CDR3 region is CASSEATGGQPQHF. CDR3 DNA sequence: TGTGCCAGCAGTGAAGCGACAGGCGGTCAGCCCCAGCATTTT.

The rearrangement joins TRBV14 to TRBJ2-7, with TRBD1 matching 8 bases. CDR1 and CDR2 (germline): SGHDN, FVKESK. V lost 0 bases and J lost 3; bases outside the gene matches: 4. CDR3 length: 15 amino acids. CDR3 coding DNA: TGTGCCAGCAGCCAAGATGACAGGGGCAGCTACGAGCAGTACTTC. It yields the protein CASSQDDRGSYEQYF.

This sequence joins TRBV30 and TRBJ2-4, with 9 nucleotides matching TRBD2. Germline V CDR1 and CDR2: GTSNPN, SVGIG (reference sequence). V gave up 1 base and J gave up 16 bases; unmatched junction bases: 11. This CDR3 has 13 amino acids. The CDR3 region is CAWSGMGTSPLYF. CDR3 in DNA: TGTGCCTGGAGTGGGATGGGGACTAGCCCCTTATACTTC.

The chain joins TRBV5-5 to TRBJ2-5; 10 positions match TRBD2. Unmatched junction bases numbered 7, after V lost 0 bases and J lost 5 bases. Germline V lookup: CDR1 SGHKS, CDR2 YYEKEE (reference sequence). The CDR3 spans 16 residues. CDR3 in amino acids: CASSLEREGLGETQYF. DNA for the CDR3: TGTGCCAGCAGCTTGGAGCGGGAGGGCCTGGGGGAGACCCAGTACTTC.

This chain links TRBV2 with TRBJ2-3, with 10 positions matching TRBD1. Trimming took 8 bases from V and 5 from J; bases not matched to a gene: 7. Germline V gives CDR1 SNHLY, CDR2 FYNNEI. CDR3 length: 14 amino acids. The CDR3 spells CASGGTGAKDTQYF. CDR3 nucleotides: TGTGCCAGCGGGGGGACAGGGGCCAAAGATACGCAGTATTTT.

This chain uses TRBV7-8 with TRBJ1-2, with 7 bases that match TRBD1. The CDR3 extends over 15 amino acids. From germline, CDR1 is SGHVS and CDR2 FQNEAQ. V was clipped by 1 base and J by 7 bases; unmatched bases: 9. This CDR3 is CASSLGWDSNRGYTF. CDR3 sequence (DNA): TGTGCCAGCAGCTTAGGGTGGGACAGCAATCGTGGCTACACCTTC.